A single sample gave rise to the 32 T cell receptor beta chains below, sequenced in a study of T cell repertoires in cytomegalovirus infection (dated by TCRdb to between 2018 and 2021). For sequencing, an Illumina HiSeq 1500 was employed. TCRdb cleaned the public reads at Q25 with fastp, built clones with MiXCR and kept in-frame beta chains. Each CDR3 protein appears once, grouped with its most common genes and DNA. Counted in this sample were 310,000 or so distinct CDR3 sequences; more than 20% of them appeared once. The top ten hold approximately 14% of the sample. The sequenced material came from PBMCs. The receptors originated from a human donor in good health (CMV status not recorded). Some clones in this sample may be carry-over from other donors' samples.

This clonotype came up a few times. The V gene is TRBV6-2 or TRBV6-3, the J gene TRBJ2-7, with 8 nucleotides matching TRBD1. Trimming at V came to 5 bases and at J to 6 bases, leaving 6 bases not matched to a gene. Germline loops: CDR1 MNHEY, CDR2 SVGEGT. CDR3 size: 13 residues. CDR3 in DNA: TGTGCCAGCAGTCCATCAGGGGGCAGCGAGCAGTACGTC. It is translated as CASSPSGGSEQYV.

This clonotype was seen a handful of times. This chain connects TRBV28 to TRBJ1-2, with TRBD1 matching over 7 bases. J was trimmed by 8 bases and V by 9 bases; bases with no gene match: 12. The germline V gene encodes CDR1 MDHEN and CDR2 SYDVKM. The length of the CDR3 is 13 residues. The CDR3 DNA sequence: TGTGCCAGTTTGGGTTACAGGGGTGACGGCTACACCTTC. It yields the protein CASLGYRGDGYTF.

Only a few counts were recorded for this clonotype. The genes are TRBV5-6 and TRBJ2-1; TRBD2 might be the D (7 bases). In germline, CDR1 is SGHDT, CDR2 YYEEEE. Trimming pared 5 bases from V and 9 bases from J, leaving 21 bases between. The CDR3 runs 15 residues. The CDR3 sequence is CASRYTATGRGEQFF. The DNA for the CDR3 is TGTGCCAGCAGATACACCGCTACAGGGAGGGGTGAGCAGTTCTTC.

In this sample, this clonotype is large. The chain uses TRBV7-2 and TRBJ2-2, with D unresolved. Deletions cut 6 bases from V and 0 bases from J, with 5 bases between. The CDR3 covers 13 residues. Germline V gene data show CDR1 as SGHTA and CDR2 as FQGNSA. The CDR3, as DNA: TGTGCCAGCAGTTTCGCGAACACCGGGGAGCTGTTTTTT. Translated: CASSFANTGELFF.

This chain connects TRBV5-4 to TRBJ1-3; a weak D match, TRBD1 (6 bases). This CDR3 comprises 16 residues. V lost 2 bases and J 0 bases, leaving 12 bases between the germline ends. The germline V gene has CDR1 SGHNT and CDR2 YYREEE (reference sequence). CDR3 amino acids: CASSLQQGYSGNTIYF. The DNA of the CDR3 is TGTGCCAGCAGCTTACAACAGGGATACTCTGGAAACACCATATATTTT.

This chain uses TRBV6-1 with TRBJ1-2; D uncertain. V dropped 5 bases and J dropped 1 base, with 8 bases sitting between them. The CDR3 loop spans 13 amino acids. Per the germline V gene, CDR1 is MNHNS and CDR2 is SASEGT. The CDR3 DNA reads as TGTGCCAGCAGTTATAACGTTAACTATGGCTACACCTTC. The encoded protein is CASSYNVNYGYTF.

This clonotype was seen more than once but under ten times. The rearrangement uses TRBV19 and TRBJ2-2; the D gene is possibly TRBD2 (6 bases). The V end was cut by 5 bases, the J end by 6 bases, with 10 bases between. Germline loops: CDR1 LNHDA, CDR2 SQIVND (reference sequence). The length of the CDR3 is 13 residues. The CDR3 here is CASSSRDSGELFF. The DNA for the CDR3 is TGTGCCAGTAGTTCCCGGGACTCCGGGGAGCTGTTTTTT.

This clonotype was seen a few times. V gene TRBV6-6 combines with J gene TRBJ1-1; D remains ambiguous. Trimming stripped 6 bases from V and 10 bases from J, with 12 bases between. The CDR3 extends over 11 amino acids. Per germline, CDR1 MNHNY and CDR2 SVGAGI (reference sequence). The CDR3 loop is CASRGERGAFF. DNA of the CDR3: TGTGCCAGCAGGGGAGAGCGTGGAGCTTTCTTT.

This clonotype came up a few times. The CDR3 region has the DNA TGCAGTGCTACCAATGGAGGGAGTGGTCGGGAGCAGTACTTC. It specifies CSATNGGSGREQYF. V is TRBV20-1 and J is TRBJ2-7; D may be TRBD2 (6 bases). V gave up 4 bases and J gave up 7 bases, with 20 bases separating them. This CDR3 spans 14 amino acids. Germline CDR1 and CDR2: DFQATT and SNEGSKA (reference sequence).

This chain's CDR3 is CASRTSGTGVSPLHF. CDR3 DNA: TGTGCCAGCAGAACCTCCGGGACAGGGGTCTCACCCCTCCACTTT. The J gene is TRBJ1-6, the V gene TRBV25-1; TRBD1 matches 10 bases. Trimming cost V 6 bases and J 10 bases; bases outside gene matches: 9. The CDR3 is 15 amino acids. Germline lookup yields CDR1 MGHDK and CDR2 SYGVNS.

The V gene is TRBV12-3 or TRBV12-4, the J gene TRBJ1-5; D possibly corresponds to TRBD1 (5 bases). V was shortened by 3 bases and J by 5 bases, with 17 bases between the two germline ends. There are 16 residues in the CDR3. CDR3 region: CASSFPGPPGDQPQHF. The CDR3 DNA follows: TGTGCCAGCAGTTTCCCAGGGCCCCCTGGGGATCAGCCCCAGCATTTT.

This clonotype was observed a few times. The chain is built from TRBV28 and TRBJ1-1, with D hard to call. The CDR3 is 12 amino acids. V was shortened by 2 bases and J by 4 bases, with 5 bases between the two germline ends. The germline gives CDR1 MDHEN, CDR2 SYDVKM. As DNA, the CDR3 is TGTGCCAGCAGTTTACGGTTCACTGAAGCTTTCTTT. Translating gives CASSLRFTEAFF.

This chain uses TRBV9 with TRBJ2-2; unclear D gene. V dropped 6 bases and J dropped 2 bases, with 8 bases sitting between them. There are 13 residues in the CDR3. The V gene's germline CDR1 is SGDLS and CDR2 YYNGEE. CDR3 DNA: TGTGCCAGCAATCCGGCCAACACCGGGGAGCTGTTTTTT. Translating it yields CASNPANTGELFF.

This chain joins TRBV11-2 and TRBJ2-7, with a tentative D call TRBD1 (6 bases). The CDR3 spans 15 residues. Germline loops: CDR1 SGHAT, CDR2 FQNNGV. Trimming removed 1 base at V and 0 bases at J, with 10 bases between. CDR3 nucleotide sequence: TGTGCCAGCAGCTTAGCCGGGGACACCTCCTACGAGCAGTACTTC. Amino acid sequence: CASSLAGDTSYEQYF. The whole variable domain, remainder taken from reference TRBV11-2 and TRBJ2-7, is EAGVAQSPRYKIIEKRQSVAFWCNPISGHATLYWYQQILGQGPKLLIQFQNNGVVDDSQLPKDRFSAERLKGVDSTLKIQPAKLEDSAVYLCASSLAGDTSYEQYFGPGTRLTVT.

This clonotype has only a few counts. The chain joins TRBV28 to TRBJ2-1; TRBD1 matches 10 bases. Losses at the gene ends were 5 bases for V and 6 bases for J; bases not matched to a gene: 4. Germline-derived CDR1 and CDR2 are MDHEN and SYDVKM. This CDR3 has 14 residues. CDR3 loop: CASSTRTGGNEQFF. Here the CDR3 DNA reads TGTGCCAGCAGTACTCGGACAGGGGGCAATGAGCAGTTCTTC.

This clonotype was counted a few times. CDR3 DNA sequence: TGTGCCAGCAGCCCGCAGAAATACGACAGGTGGCCCCGCGAGCAGTACTTC. Amino acids: CASSPQKYDRWPREQYF. The chain carries TRBV7-2 and TRBJ2-7; a possible D gene is TRBD1 (6 bases). Trimming removed 5 bases at V and 6 bases at J, with 26 bases between. Germline lookup yields CDR1 SGHTA and CDR2 FQGNSA. This CDR3 has 17 amino acids.

J is TRBJ2-3 and V is TRBV6-8; TRBD2 matches 11 bases. This CDR3 spans 16 amino acids. After removal of 5 bases from V and 3 bases from J, the junction contained 7 bases not matched to a gene. Germline CDR1 is MNHGY and CDR2 is SAAAGT. The CDR3 nucleotides read TGTGCCAGCAGTCGGATCACTAGCGGGAGAACAGATACGCAGTATTTT. This sequence encodes CASSRITSGRTDTQYF.

This clonotype was recorded at least ten times. The chain recombines TRBV7-2 with TRBJ2-1, with TRBD1 matching over 7 bases. Germline-derived CDR1 and CDR2 are SGHTA and FQGNSA. The CDR3 sequence is 15 residues long. The ends lost 1 base at V and 0 bases at J; junction bases unmatched: 0. CDR3 loop: CASSLGTGSYNEQFF. The CDR3 coding sequence is TGTGCCAGCAGCTTAGGGACAGGCTCCTACAATGAGCAGTTCTTC.

The gene calls are TRBV29-1 and TRBJ2-5, with 7 nucleotides matching TRBD2. The CDR3 contains 13 residues. Looked up from germline, CDR1 is SQVTM and CDR2 is ANQGSEA. Trimming cost V 6 bases and J 5 bases; bases outside gene matches: 9. For the CDR3, the DNA is TGCAGCGTGGAGATAGCGGGCAGCGAGACCCAGTACTTC. Its translation is CSVEIAGSETQYF.

The J gene is TRBJ2-3, the V gene TRBV12-3 or TRBV12-4; TRBD1 matches 7 bases. The CDR3 covers 14 residues. The V and J ends lost 8 bases and 4 bases, in that order; junction bases with no gene match: 9. The CDR3 reads CASHRDSGADTQYF. CDR3 nucleotides: TGTGCCAGCCATAGGGACAGTGGGGCAGATACGCAGTATTTT.

This clonotype occurred a few times. This chain connects TRBV28 to TRBJ2-5, with TRBD2 identical over 10 bases. Trimming at V came to 2 bases and at J to 5 bases, leaving 8 bases not matched to a gene. The CDR3 extends over 16 amino acids. Per germline, CDR1 MDHEN and CDR2 SYDVKM. The CDR3 region is CASSLGGGLARETQYF. The CDR3 DNA is TGTGCCAGCAGTTTAGGGGGGGGACTAGCGAGGGAGACCCAGTACTTC. The entire variable domain, with the rest obtained from reference TRBV28 and TRBJ2-5, is as follows: DVKVTQSSRYLVKRTGEKVFLECVQDMDHENMFWYRQDPGLGLRLIYFSYDVKMKEKGDIPEGYSVSREKKERFSLILESASTNQTSMYLCASSLGGGLARETQYFGPGTRLLVL.

This sequence joins TRBV7-3 and TRBJ2-7, with D possibly matching TRBD2 (6 bases). Germline lookup yields CDR1 SGHTA and CDR2 FQGTGA. There are 13 residues in the CDR3. V shed 4 bases and J shed 9 bases, with 16 bases lying between them. The CDR3 DNA sequence: TGTGCCAGCAGCTCCGGGACTCCTGCTCGGCAGTACTTC. This translates into CASSSGTPARQYF.

The rearrangement uses TRBV29-1 and TRBJ1-3; D might be TRBD1 (5 bases). V gave up 4 bases and J gave up 0 bases, with 7 bases separating them. The CDR3 is 13 amino acids. Germline lookup yields CDR1 SQVTM and CDR2 ANQGSEA. The CDR3 is CSVGQSSGNTIYF. CDR3 DNA: TGCAGCGTTGGACAGAGCTCTGGAAACACCATATATTTT.

This sequence joins TRBV7-2 and TRBJ2-3, with 7 bases matching TRBD2. Germline CDR1 SGHTA, CDR2 FQGNSA. Germline trimming cut 6 bases from V and 3 bases from J; bases unmatched to any gene: 12. The CDR3 sequence is 16 residues long. The CDR3 is CASSTWLGGETDTQYF. CDR3 DNA sequence: TGTGCCAGCAGTACCTGGCTGGGAGGGGAGACAGATACGCAGTATTTT.

CDR3 protein: CASSSLPGTTYQETQYF. CDR3 nucleotides: TGTGCCAGCAGTTCACTTCCTGGGACAACGTACCAAGAGACCCAGTACTTC. V usage is TRBV28 and J usage is TRBJ2-5, with D maybe TRBD1 (6 bases). The CDR3 length is 17 residues. Germline V gene data show CDR1 as MDHEN and CDR2 as SYDVKM. V was shortened by 4 bases and J by 0 bases, with 18 bases between the two germline ends.

The V gene is TRBV5-1, the J gene TRBJ1-6; 8 bases are shared with TRBD1. V was pared by 1 base and J by 9 bases, with 6 bases of the junction left unmatched. Per germline, CDR1 SGHRS and CDR2 YFSETQ. The CDR3 runs to 15 residues. The chain's CDR3 is CASSLSQGAISPLHF. As DNA, the CDR3 is TGCGCCAGCAGCTTGTCGCAGGGGGCGATTTCACCCCTCCACTTT.

The chain links TRBV7-8 to TRBJ1-2; D possibly corresponds to TRBD1 (5 bases). In germline, CDR1 is SGHVS, CDR2 FQNEAQ. The CDR3 covers 15 residues. The V end was cut by 2 bases, the J end by 3 bases, with 13 bases between. CDR3 nucleotide sequence: TGTGCCAGCAGCTTACTCGGGGGAATATACTATGGCTACACCTTC. Translation: CASSLLGGIYYGYTF.

This chain links TRBV19 with TRBJ2-5; weak D call: TRBD2 (5 bases). Germline V gene lookup returns CDR1 LNHDA and CDR2 SQIVND (reference sequence). The CDR3 is made up of 13 amino acids. The V end was cut by 3 bases, the J end by 5 bases, with 10 bases between. The CDR3 here is CASSIEGRETQYF. The CDR3 DNA reads as TGTGCCAGTAGTATCGAGGGTCGGGAGACCCAGTACTTC.

The V call is TRBV6-5, the J call TRBJ2-1; 12 bases map to TRBD2. Trimming cost V 0 bases and J 2 bases; bases outside gene matches: 5. Per germline, CDR1 MNHEY and CDR2 SVGAGI. CDR3 length: 18 residues. CDR3: CASSYSNLAGGPYNEQFF. The CDR3 DNA reads as TGTGCCAGCAGTTACTCGAATCTAGCGGGAGGGCCCTACAATGAGCAGTTCTTC.

This clonotype was counted between two and nine times. This chain uses TRBV27 with TRBJ2-1; 12 nucleotides agree with TRBD2. The CDR3 runs 19 residues. Germline V gene sequence: CDR1 MNHEY, CDR2 SMNVEV (reference sequence). Trimming removed 3 bases from V and 7 bases from J; junction bases left unmatched: 16. The CDR3 spells CASSFIPPSGRASWNEQFF. In DNA, the CDR3 is TGTGCCAGCAGTTTCATTCCGCCTAGCGGGAGGGCCTCGTGGAATGAGCAGTTCTTC.

The chain links TRBV29-1 to TRBJ1-3; no definite D call. The CDR3 runs to 12 residues. Trimming took off 5 bases at V and 0 bases at J, with 5 bases between the two ends. Per the germline V gene, CDR1 is SQVTM and CDR2 is ANQGSEA. CDR3 sequence: CSVTYSGNTIYF. CDR3 DNA: TGCAGCGTTACCTACTCTGGAAACACCATATATTTT.

The CDR3 DNA sequence: TGTGCCAGCAGCTTGGATAGCGGGAGGGCAAATGAGCAGTTCTTC. Its translation is CASSLDSGRANEQFF. The chain has TRBV5-4 and TRBJ2-1; 11 positions match TRBD2. V was clipped by 0 bases and J by 7 bases; unmatched bases: 3. CDR3 size: 15 residues. Germline CDR1 reads SGHNT; CDR2 reads YYREEE (reference sequence).